A single T cell receptor (beta chain) is shown here with its context. The target antigen is unknown. Trimming removed 7 bases from V and 3 bases from J; junction bases left unmatched: 12. Germline CDR1 is LNHDA and CDR2 is SQIVND (reference sequence). This CDR3 contains 17 residues. The data were taken from a study of OX40 agonist ivuxolimab in advanced cancers. Across the study: Partial responses were recorded for three patients, including one with hepatocellular carcinoma and two with cutaneous melanoma.

Clones were sequenced by immunoSEQ multiplex PCR, and TCRdb holds only the in-frame ones, with some missing. The sample records over 65,000 clones, 80% to 85% being singletons. Study-level results: Circulating CD4+ and CD8+ T cells showed clonal expansion by week 6 at 0.1 to 3.0 mg/kg.

Patients with a history of autoimmune disease or on systemic immunosuppression were excluded. The source was CD4+ or CD8+ T cells sorted from blood, collected in a trial of the OX40 agonist ivuxolimab. This TCR came from an adult with an advanced solid tumor such as melanoma, head and neck, liver or kidney cancer. The genes are TRBV19 and TRBJ1-5, with 10 nucleotides matching TRBD1. The CDR3 DNA reads TGTGCCAGTAAGTCTTACGCCGGGACAGGGGACAATCAGCCCCAGCATTTT. It yields the protein CASKSYAGTGDNQPQHF. Full variable domain (missing parts from reference TRBV19 and TRBJ1-5): DGGITQSPKYLFRKEGQNVTLSCEQNLNHDAMYWYRQDPGQGLRLIYYSQIVNDFQKGDIAEGYSVSREKKESFPLTVTSAQKNPTAFYLCASKSYAGTGDNQPQHFGDGTRLSIL.